This TCR beta chain was found in a study of OX40 agonist ivuxolimab in advanced cancers. Across the whole study: Patients in the trial were receiving intravenous ivuxolimab every 2 weeks, at doses of 0.01 to 10 mg/kg. From 23 to 79 years was the age range, with a mean of roughly 64 years, and 65% to 90% were male.

Remarks on this clone: Its antigen is undetermined.

The method was immunoSEQ multiplex PCR; TCRdb's version includes in-frame clones alone and lacks a portion of them. The sample lists approximately 46,000 clones; around nine tenths were seen once. Study-wide points: Mean expanded clone counts were higher in CD8+ than CD4+ T cells.

V was shortened by 7 bases and J by 8 bases, with 4 bases between the two germline ends. The CDR3 is made up of 9 amino acids. CDR1 and CDR2 (germline): SGDLS, YYNGEE. V is TRBV9 and J is TRBJ2-1; D not resolved. The receptor's source is an adult with an advanced solid tumor such as melanoma, head and neck, liver or kidney cancer. Sequenced here: CD4+ or CD8+ T cells sorted from blood, sampled in a trial of the OX40 agonist ivuxolimab. The CDR3 region has the DNA TGTGCCAGCGGCGATGAGCAGTTCTTC. It encodes CASGDEQFF. Supplemented by reference TRBV9 and TRBJ2-1, the full variable domain reads DSGVTQTPKHLITATGQRVTLRCSPRSGDLSVYWYQQSLDQGLQFLIQYYNGEERAKGNILERFSAQQFPDLHSELNLSSLELGDSALYFCASGDEQFFGPGTRLTVL.